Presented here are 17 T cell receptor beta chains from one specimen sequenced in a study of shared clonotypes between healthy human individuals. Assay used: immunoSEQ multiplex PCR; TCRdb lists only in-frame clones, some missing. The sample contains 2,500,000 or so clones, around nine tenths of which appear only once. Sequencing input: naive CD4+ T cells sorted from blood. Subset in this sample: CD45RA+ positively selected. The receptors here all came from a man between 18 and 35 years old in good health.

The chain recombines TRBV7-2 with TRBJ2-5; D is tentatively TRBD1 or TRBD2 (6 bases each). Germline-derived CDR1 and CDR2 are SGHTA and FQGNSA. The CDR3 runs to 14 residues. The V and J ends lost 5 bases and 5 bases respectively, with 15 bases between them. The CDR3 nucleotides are TGTGCCAGCAGCCCCGGACGGGGGCAGGAGACCCAGTACTTC. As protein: CASSPGRGQETQYF.

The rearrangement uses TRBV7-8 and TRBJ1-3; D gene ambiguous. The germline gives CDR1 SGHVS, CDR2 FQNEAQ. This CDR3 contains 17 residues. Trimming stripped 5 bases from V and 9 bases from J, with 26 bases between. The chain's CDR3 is CASSANFGVSLISTIYF. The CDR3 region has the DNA TGTGCCAGCAGCGCAAACTTCGGGGTGTCCCTTATTAGCACCATATATTTT.

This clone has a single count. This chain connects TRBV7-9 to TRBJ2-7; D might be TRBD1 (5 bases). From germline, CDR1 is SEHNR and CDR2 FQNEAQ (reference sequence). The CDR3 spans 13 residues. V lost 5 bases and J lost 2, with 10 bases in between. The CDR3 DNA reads TGTGCCAGCAGCCCCCCAGGGACCTACGAGCAGTACTTC. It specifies CASSPPGTYEQYF. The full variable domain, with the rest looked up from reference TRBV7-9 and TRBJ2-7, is DTGVSQNPRHKITKRGQNVTFRCDPISEHNRLYWYRQTLGQGPEFLTYFQNEAQLEKSRLLSDRFSAERPKGSFSTLEIQRTEQGDSAMYLCASSPPGTYEQYFGPGTRLTVT.

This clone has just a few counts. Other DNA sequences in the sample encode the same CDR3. This CDR3 reads CASSPRQGDTGELFF. In DNA form, the CDR3 reads TGTGCCAGCTCACCAAGGCAGGGGGACACCGGGGAGCTGTTTTTT. The chain employs TRBV18 and TRBJ2-2, with 7 nucleotides matching TRBD1. CDR3 length: 15 residues. Germline trimming cut 2 bases from V and 3 bases from J; bases unmatched to any gene: 3. Germline assignment: CDR1 KGHSH and CDR2 LQKENI. The full variable domain, in which reference TRBV18 and TRBJ2-2 provide the parts outside the CDR3, is NAGVMQNPRHLVRRRGQEARLRCSPMKGHSHVYWYRQLPEEGLKFMVYLQKENIIDESGMPKERFSAEFPKEGPSILRIQQVVRGDSAAYFCASSPRQGDTGELFFGEGSRLTVL.

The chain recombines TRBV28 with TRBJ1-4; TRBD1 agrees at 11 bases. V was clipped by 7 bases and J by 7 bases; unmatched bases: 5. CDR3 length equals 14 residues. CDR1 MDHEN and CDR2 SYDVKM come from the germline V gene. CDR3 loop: CASNSGTGGEKLFF. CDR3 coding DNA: TGTGCCAGCAACTCCGGGACAGGGGGTGAAAAACTGTTTTTT.

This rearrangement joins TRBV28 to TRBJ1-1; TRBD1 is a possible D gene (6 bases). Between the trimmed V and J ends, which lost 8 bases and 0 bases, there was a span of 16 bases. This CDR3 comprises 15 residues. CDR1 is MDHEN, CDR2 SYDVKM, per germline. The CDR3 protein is CASGGRRGMNTEAFF. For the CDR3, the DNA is TGTGCCAGCGGAGGGAGGAGGGGGATGAACACTGAAGCTTTCTTT.

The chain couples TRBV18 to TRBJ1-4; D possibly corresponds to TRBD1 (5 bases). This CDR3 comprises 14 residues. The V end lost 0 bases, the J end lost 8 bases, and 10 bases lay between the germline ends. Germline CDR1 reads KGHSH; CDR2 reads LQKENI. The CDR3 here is CASSPPARGEKLFF. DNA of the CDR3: TGTGCCAGCTCACCACCGGCCCGGGGCGAAAAACTGTTTTTT.

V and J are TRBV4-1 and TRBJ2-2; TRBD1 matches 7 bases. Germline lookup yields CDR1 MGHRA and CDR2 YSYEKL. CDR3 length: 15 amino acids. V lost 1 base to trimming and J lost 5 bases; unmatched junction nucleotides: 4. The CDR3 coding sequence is TGCGCCAGCAGCCAAGTTACAGGGGTTACCGGGGAGCTGTTTTTT. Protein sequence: CASSQVTGVTGELFF.

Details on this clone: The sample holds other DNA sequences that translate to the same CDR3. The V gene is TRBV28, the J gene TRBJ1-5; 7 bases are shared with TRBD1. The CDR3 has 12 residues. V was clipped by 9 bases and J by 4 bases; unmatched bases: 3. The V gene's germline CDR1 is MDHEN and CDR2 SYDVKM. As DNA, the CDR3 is TGTGCCAGTTTACAGGGGAATCAGCCCCAGCATTTT. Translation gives CASLQGNQPQHF. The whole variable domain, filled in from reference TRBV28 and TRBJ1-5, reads DVKVTQSSRYLVKRTGEKVFLECVQDMDHENMFWYRQDPGLGLRLIYFSYDVKMKEKGDIPEGYSVSREKKERFSLILESASTNQTSMYLCASLQGNQPQHFGDGTRLSIL.

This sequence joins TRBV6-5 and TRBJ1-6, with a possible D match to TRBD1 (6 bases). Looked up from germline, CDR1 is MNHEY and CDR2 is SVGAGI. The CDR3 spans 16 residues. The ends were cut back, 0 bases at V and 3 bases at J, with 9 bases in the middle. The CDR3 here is CASSYSGRGYNSPLHF. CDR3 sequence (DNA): TGTGCCAGCAGTTACTCCGGCAGGGGCTATAATTCACCCCTCCACTTT.

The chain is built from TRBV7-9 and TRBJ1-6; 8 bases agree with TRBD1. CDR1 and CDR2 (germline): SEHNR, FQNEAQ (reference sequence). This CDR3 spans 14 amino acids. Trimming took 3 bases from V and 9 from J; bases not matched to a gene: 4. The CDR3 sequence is CASSFGTGGSPLHF. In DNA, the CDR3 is TGTGCCAGCAGCTTCGGGACAGGTGGTTCACCCCTCCACTTT. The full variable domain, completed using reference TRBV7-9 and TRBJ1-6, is DTGVSQNPRHKITKRGQNVTFRCDPISEHNRLYWYRQTLGQGPEFLTYFQNEAQLEKSRLLSDRFSAERPKGSFSTLEIQRTEQGDSAMYLCASSFGTGGSPLHFGNGTRLTVT.

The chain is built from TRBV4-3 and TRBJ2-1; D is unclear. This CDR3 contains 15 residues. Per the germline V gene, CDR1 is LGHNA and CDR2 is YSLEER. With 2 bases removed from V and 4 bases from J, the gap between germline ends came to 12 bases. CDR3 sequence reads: CASSQQYREYNEQFF. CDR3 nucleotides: TGCGCCAGCAGCCAACAGTACAGAGAGTACAATGAGCAGTTCTTC.

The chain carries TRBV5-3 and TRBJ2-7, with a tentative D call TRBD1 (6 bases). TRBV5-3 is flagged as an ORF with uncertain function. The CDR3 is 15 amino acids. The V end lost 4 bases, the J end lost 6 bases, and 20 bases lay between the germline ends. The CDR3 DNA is TGTGCCAGAAGCCCCAAGGGGGTCATAATCCCCGAGCAGTACTTC. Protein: CARSPKGVIIPEQYF.

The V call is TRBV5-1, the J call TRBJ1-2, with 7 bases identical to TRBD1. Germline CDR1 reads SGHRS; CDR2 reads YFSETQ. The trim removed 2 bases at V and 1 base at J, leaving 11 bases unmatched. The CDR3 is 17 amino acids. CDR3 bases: TGCGCCAGCAGCTTAGACCCGCAGGGGGTGGGTAACTATGGCTACACCTTC. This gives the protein CASSLDPQGVGNYGYTF.

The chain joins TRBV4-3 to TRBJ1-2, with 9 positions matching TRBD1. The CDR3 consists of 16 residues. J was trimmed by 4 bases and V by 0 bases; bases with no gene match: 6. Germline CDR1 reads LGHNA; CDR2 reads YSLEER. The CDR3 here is CASSQDLGQGFYGYTF. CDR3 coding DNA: TGCGCCAGCAGCCAAGATCTGGGACAGGGTTTCTATGGCTACACCTTC.

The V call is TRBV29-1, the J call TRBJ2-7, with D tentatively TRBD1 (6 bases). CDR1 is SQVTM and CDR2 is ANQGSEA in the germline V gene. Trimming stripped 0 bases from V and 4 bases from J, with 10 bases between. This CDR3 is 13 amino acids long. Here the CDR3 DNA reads TGCAGCGTTGAAGAGATACAGGGTTACGAGCAGTACTTC. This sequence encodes CSVEEIQGYEQYF.

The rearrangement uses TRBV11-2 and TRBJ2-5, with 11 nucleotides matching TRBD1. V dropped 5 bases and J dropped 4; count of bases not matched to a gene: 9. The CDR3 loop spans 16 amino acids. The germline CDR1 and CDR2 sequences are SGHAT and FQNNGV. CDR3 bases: TGTGCCAGCAGCATCTGGACAGGGGGCATTGTAGAGACCCAGTACTTC. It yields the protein CASSIWTGGIVETQYF.